Detailed here is one TCR beta chain. This specimen comes from a study of blood T cell repertoires in COVID-19. About the research overall: Acute and convalescent COVID-19 samples came from the United States, Italy and Spain. Sources were T cells, B-cell-depleted T cells, or PBMCs; the material itself was cDNA or gDNA.

Original methodology: Estimated nucleated cell counts came from reference gene primer amplification. This table comes from immunoSEQ multiplex PCR, and its TCRdb copy is limited to in-frame clones, with some not included. The V and J calls and clone size are taken from that table; D and trimming were inferred from the DNA. There are over 85,000 clones in the sample; 76% occur only once, and roughly 3.8% lies in the top ten. With 1 base removed from V and 7 bases from J, the gap between germline ends came to 11 bases. Germline CDR1 GTSNPN, CDR2 SVGIG (reference sequence). The CDR3 is made up of 13 amino acids.

The chain joins TRBV30 to TRBJ1-5, with D perhaps matching TRBD1 (5 bases). The clonotype was recovered from a woman aged 80 or older with acute or convalescent COVID-19. The sample taken for sequencing was peripheral blood. DNA for the CDR3: TGTGCCTGGAGTGGGGGGGAGAGGCAGCCCCAGCATTTT. Its translation: CAWSGGERQPQHF.